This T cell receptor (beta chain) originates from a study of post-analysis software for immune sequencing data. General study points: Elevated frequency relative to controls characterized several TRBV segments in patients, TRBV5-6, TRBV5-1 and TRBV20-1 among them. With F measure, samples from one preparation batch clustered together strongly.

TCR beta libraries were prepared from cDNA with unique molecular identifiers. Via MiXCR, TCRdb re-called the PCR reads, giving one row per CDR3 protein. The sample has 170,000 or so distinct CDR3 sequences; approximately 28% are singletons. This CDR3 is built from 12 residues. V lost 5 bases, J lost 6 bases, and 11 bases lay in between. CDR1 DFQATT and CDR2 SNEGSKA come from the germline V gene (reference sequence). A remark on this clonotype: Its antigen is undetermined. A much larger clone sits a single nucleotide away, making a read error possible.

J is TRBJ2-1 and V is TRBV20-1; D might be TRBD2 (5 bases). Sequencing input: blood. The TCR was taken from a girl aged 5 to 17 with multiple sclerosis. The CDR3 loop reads CSAGGGRNEQFF. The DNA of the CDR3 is TGCAGTGCTGGAGGCGGGCGCAATGAGCAGTTCTTC.